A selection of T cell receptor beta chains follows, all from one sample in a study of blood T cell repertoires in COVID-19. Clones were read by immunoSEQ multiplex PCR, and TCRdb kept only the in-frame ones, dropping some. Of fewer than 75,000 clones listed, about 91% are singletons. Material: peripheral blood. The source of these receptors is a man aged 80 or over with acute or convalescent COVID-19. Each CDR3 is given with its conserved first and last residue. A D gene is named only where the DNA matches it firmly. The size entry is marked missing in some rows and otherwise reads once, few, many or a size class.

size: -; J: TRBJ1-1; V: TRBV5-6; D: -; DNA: TGTGCCAGCAGCTTGGTTGAGGGCGAATACACTGAAGCTTTCTTT; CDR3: CASSLVEGEYTEAFF
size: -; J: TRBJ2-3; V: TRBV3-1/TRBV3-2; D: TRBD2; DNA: TGTGCCAGCAGTCTTCGGACTAGCGGTAACACAGATACGCAGTATTTT; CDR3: CASSLRTSGNTDTQYF
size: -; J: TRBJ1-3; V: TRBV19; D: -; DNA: TGTGCCAGCGGGGGAAACACCATATATTTT; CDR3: CASGGNTIYF
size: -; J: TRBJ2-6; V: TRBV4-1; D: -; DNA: TGCGCCAGCAGCCAAGTCAGAGAGACTTACTCTGGGGCCAACGTCCTGACTTTC; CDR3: CASSQVRETYSGANVLTF
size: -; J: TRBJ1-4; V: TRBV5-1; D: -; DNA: TGCGCCAGCAGCCAAGCGGGACAACTTAATGAAAAACTGTTTTTT; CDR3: CASSQAGQLNEKLFF
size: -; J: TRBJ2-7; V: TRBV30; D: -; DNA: TGTGCCTGGAGTGTAACCGGAGGCGAGCAGTACTTC; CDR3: CAWSVTGGEQYF
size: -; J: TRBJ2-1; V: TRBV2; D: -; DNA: TGTGCCAGCAGTCGAGAGCGTAACTCCTACAATGAGCAGTTCTTC; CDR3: CASSRERNSYNEQFF
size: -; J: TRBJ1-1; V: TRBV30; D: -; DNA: TGTGCTGAGGGGGGGAGGACTGAAGCTTTCTTT; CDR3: CAEGGRTEAFF
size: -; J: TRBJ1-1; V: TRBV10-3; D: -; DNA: TGTGCCATTCGGACAGAAAACACTGAAGCTTTCTTT; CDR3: CAIRTENTEAFF
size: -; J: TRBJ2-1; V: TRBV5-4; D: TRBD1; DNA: TGTGCCAGCAGGCCGGGACAGGGGGCGACCTATGAGCAGTTCTTC; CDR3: CASRPGQGATYEQFF
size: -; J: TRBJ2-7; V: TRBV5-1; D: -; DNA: TGCGCCAGCAGCCAGAACCGGGACGAGCAGTACTTC; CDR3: CASSQNRDEQYF
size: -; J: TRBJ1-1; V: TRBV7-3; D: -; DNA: TGTGCCAGCAGCCCCCACCCGGGAGTTCTCACTGAAGCTTTCTTT; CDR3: CASSPHPGVLTEAFF
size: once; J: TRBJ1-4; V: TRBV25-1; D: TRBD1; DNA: TGTGCCAGCAGTGATTCCCTCAGGGGGAGTCTGGAAAAACTGTTTTTT; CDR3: CASSDSLRGSLEKLFF
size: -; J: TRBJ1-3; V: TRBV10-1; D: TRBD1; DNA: TGCGCCAGCAGTCGGGTCCGGGGACAGGGGGCCTCTGGAAACACCATATATTTT; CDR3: CASSRVRGQGASGNTIYF
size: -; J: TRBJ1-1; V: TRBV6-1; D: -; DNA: TGTGCCAGCAGTGAAGACACTGAGGACACTGAAGCTTTCTTT; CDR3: CASSEDTEDTEAFF
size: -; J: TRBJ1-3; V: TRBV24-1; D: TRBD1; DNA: TGTGCCACCTCGAGGGGGCCTGGAAACACCATATATTTT; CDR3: CATSRGPGNTIYF
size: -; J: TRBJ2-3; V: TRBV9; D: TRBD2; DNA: TGTGCCAGCAGCCTGGGACTAGCGGGAACAGATACGCAGTATTTT; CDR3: CASSLGLAGTDTQYF
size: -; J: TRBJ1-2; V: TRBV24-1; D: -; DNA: TGTGCCACCAGTGATTTCCAGATTAACTATGGCTACACCTTC; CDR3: CATSDFQINYGYTF
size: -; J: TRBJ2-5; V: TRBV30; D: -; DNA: TGTGCCTGGAGAGGAACAGCTTCCCAAGAGACCCAGTACTTC; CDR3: CAWRGTASQETQYF
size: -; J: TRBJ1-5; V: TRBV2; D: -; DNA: TGTGCCAGCAGTGAACGAGGCAGGGAAAGCAATCAGCCCCAGCATTTT; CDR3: CASSERGRESNQPQHF
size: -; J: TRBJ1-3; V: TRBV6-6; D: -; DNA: TGTGCCAGCAGTTTAGGACAGTCGAACACCATATATTTT; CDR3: CASSLGQSNTIYF
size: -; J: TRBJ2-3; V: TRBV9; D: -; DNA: TGTGCCAGCAGCGTCCGGGTGAACACAGATACGCAGTATTTT; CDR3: CASSVRVNTDTQYF
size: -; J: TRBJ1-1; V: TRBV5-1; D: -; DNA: TGCGCCAGCAGCTTTAGGGGGGGTGAAGCTTTCTTT; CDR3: CASSFRGGEAFF
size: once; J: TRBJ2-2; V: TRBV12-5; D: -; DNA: TGTGCTAGTGGTTTAGGCGTAGGCCCAGGGGACACCGGGGAGCTGTTTTTT; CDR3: CASGLGVGPGDTGELFF
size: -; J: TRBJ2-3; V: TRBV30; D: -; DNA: TGTGCCTGGAGTGTGGAGGTTGGTACAGATACGCAGTATTTT; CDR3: CAWSVEVGTDTQYF
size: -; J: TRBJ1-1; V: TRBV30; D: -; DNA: TGTGCCTGGAGTGCGACTGAAGCTTTCTTT; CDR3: CAWSATEAFF
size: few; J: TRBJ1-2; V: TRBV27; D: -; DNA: TGTGCCAGCAGGTCCGGGGGGGCAGCTAACTATGGCTACACCTTC; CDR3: CASRSGGAANYGYTF
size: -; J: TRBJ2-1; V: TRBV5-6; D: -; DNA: TGTGCCAGCAGCTCAGCGGTTGACCTCAATGAGCAGTTCTTC; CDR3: CASSSAVDLNEQFF
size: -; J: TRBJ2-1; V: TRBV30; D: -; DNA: TGTGCCTGGAGTGTACTAAACAATGAGCAGTTCTTC; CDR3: CAWSVLNNEQFF
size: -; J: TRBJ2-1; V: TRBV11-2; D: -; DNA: TGTGCCAGCAGCTTAGCGGGGTCCTACAATGAGCAGTTCTTC; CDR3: CASSLAGSYNEQFF
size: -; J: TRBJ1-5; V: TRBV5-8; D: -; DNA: TGTGCCAGCAGTCAATGGACAGGCAATCAGCCCCAGCATTTT; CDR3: CASSQWTGNQPQHF
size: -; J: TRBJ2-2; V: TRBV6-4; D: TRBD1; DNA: TGTGCCAGCAGGACAGGGGCGAACACCGGGGAGCTGTTTTTT; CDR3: CASRTGANTGELFF
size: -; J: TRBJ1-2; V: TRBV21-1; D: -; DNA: TGTGCCAGCAGCATCGCACCGCAGTCCAGCTTC; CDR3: CASSIAPQSSF
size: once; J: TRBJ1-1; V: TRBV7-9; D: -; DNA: TGTGCCAGCAGCTTGTTACAGAACACTGAAGCTTTCTTT; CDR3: CASSLLQNTEAFF
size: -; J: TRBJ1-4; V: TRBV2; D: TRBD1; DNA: TGTGCCAGCTATGGGACAGGGGGAAGTGTAAAACTGTTTTTT; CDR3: CASYGTGGSVKLFF
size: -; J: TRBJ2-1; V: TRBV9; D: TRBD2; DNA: TGTGCCAGCAGCGGAAGTGGGACTAGCGGGAGATTCTCCTACAATGAGCAGTTCTTC; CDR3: CASSGSGTSGRFSYNEQFF
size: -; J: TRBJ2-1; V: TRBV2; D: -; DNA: TGTGCCAGCAGTAGCAGGGACTACAATGAGCAGTTCTTC; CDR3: CASSSRDYNEQFF
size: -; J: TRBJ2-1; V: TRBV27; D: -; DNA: TGTGCCAGCAGTCCCCGCGGCAGGGATTCGGGTGAGCAGTTCTTC; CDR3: CASSPRGRDSGEQFF
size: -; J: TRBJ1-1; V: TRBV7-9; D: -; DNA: TGTGCCAGCAGCTTCGGGGACACTGAAGCTTTCTTT; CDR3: CASSFGDTEAFF
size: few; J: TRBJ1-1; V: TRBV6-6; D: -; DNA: TGTGCCAGCAGTTACAGAGAGGGTGGAAAGGAAGCTTTCTTT; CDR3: CASSYREGGKEAFF
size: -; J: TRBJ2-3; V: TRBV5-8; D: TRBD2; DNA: TGTGCCAGCAGCTTGTGGGCGGGGGGCACAGATACGCAGTATTTT; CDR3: CASSLWAGGTDTQYF
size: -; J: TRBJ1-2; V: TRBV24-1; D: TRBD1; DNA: TGTGCCACCAGTGAGCCTGTTGGGACAGGGAGGGACTATGGCTACACCTTC; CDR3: CATSEPVGTGRDYGYTF
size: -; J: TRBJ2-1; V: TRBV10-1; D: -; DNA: TGCGCCAGCCGGGGTCAGCGGGTCTTC; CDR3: CASRGQRVF
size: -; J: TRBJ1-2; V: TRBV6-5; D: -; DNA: TGTGCCAGCAGTTACGCCGGAGGGGGGGAGGGCTACACCTTC; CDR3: CASSYAGGGEGYTF
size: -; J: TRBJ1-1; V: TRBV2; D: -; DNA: TGTGCCAGCAGGCCCCGGGGAGGGGAAAGTGACACTGAAGCTTTCTTT; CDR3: CASRPRGGESDTEAFF
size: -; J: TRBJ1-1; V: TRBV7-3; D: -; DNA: TGTGCCAGCAGTGGGTTGGGGCCCGACACTGAAGCTTTCTTT; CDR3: CASSGLGPDTEAFF
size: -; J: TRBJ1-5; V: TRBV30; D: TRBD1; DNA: TGTGCCTGGACACTACAGGGGGGAAATCAGCCCCAGCATTTT; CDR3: CAWTLQGGNQPQHF